One TCR beta chain is described in this entry. The entry originates in a study of shared clonotypes between healthy human individuals. Repertoires were generated with immunoSEQ multiplex PCR, while TCRdb's copy carries only in-frame clones and drops some. The table shows about 960,000 clones, with 76% occurring only once. The CDR3 consists of 14 residues. Germline V CDR1 and CDR2: SGHRS, YFSETQ. V was trimmed by 3 bases and J by 6 bases, leaving 15 bases between them. Material for sequencing was memory CD4+ T cells sorted from blood. Stated subset: CD45RA-negative fraction. The genes are TRBV5-1 and TRBJ1-1; unclear D gene. The receptor's source is a man younger than 30 in good health. The CDR3 reads CASSYPDRNSEAFF. The CDR3 DNA follows: TGCGCCAGCAGCTACCCGGACCGCAATTCTGAAGCTTTCTTT.